This T cell receptor (beta chain) was sequenced for a study of T cells in localized non-small cell lung cancer. This clone qualifies as large (0.1 to 1%). Its antigen remains unknown. General study results and limits: In the blood, greater T cell density corresponded to longer overall survival. Sequence data derive from only one tumor region, so heterogeneity remains possible. Adjacent lung tissue had a median roughly 52 of the top 100 clones found in the tumor. Uninvolved adjacent lung had more T cell clonality than any other tissue, topping tumor.

V was pared by 6 bases and J by 4 bases, with 3 bases of the junction left unmatched. Germline CDR1 reads LNHDA; CDR2 reads SQIVND (reference sequence). This CDR3 has 13 amino acids. The method was immunoSEQ multiplex PCR; TCRdb's version includes in-frame clones alone and lacks a portion of them. The sample lists some 2,500 clones; approximately 22% were seen once. The source was normal lung tissue next to the tumor, collected before any cancer treatment. The chain uses TRBV19 and TRBJ1-1, with TRBD1 matching 9 bases. The TCR sequence derives from a woman between 35 and 70 years old with stage I lung adenocarcinoma. The CDR3, as DNA: TGTGCCAGTAGACCGACAGGGGGCACTGAAGCTTTCTTT. Translated, it gives CASRPTGGTEAFF.